One and the same sample provided the 5 T cell receptor beta chains below, sequenced in a study of technical replicates of blood from a few donors. Profiled with immunoSEQ multiplex PCR; TCRdb holds only in-frame clones, not every one. This sample yields some 91,000 clones, of which approximately 96% are seen a single time; about 0.21% belongs to the top ten. Sequencing was performed on T cells isolated from PBMCs. The receptors stem from a human donor in good health.

The V call is TRBV7-2, the J call TRBJ1-6; possible D gene TRBD1, 5 bases. Germline loops: CDR1 SGHTA, CDR2 FQGNSA. V gave up 5 bases and J gave up 5 bases, with 7 bases separating them. CDR3 length: 13 amino acids. DNA for the CDR3: TGTGCCAGCAGCGTACAGGATAATTCACCCCTCCACTTT. It specifies CASSVQDNSPLHF.

The chain links TRBV29-1 to TRBJ2-7, with 7 bases fitting TRBD2. Germline V gives CDR1 SQVTM, CDR2 ANQGSEA. The junction had 10 bases not matched to a gene; V was cut back by 4 bases and J by 4 bases. The CDR3 extends over 14 amino acids. CDR3: CSVASRLADYEQYF. Written as DNA, the CDR3 is TGCAGCGTTGCGTCCAGGCTAGCGGATTACGAGCAGTACTTC.

The V and J genes are TRBV6-4 and TRBJ2-7, with a weak D call TRBD1 (8 bases). The CDR3 is made up of 14 amino acids. V was shortened by 6 bases and J by 1 base, with 13 bases between the two germline ends. Germline values: CDR1 MRHNA, CDR2 SNTAGT. The CDR3 loop is CASSSGTGSYEQYF. The CDR3 DNA sequence: TGTGCCAGCAGCAGCGGGACAGGATCCTACGAGCAGTACTTC.

This sequence joins TRBV7-9 and TRBJ1-5; D might be TRBD1 (5 bases). V shed 11 bases and J shed 6 bases, with 11 bases lying between them. This CDR3 comprises 11 residues. Germline CDR1 and CDR2: SEHNR and FQNEAQ (reference sequence). Here the CDR3 reads CAGGEGQPQHF. The CDR3, as DNA: TGTGCCGGAGGGGAAGGTCAGCCCCAGCATTTT.

The genes are TRBV10-3 and TRBJ2-3; D call uncertain. The CDR3 loop spans 14 amino acids. Trimming stripped 4 bases from V and 2 bases from J, with 10 bases between. Per germline, CDR1 ENHRY and CDR2 SYGVKD. CDR3 DNA sequence: TGTGCCATCAGTGGCCTGGGCAACACAGATACGCAGTATTTT. Encoded protein: CAISGLGNTDTQYF.